Following are 27 T cell receptor beta chains from one sample sequenced in a study of OX40 agonist ivuxolimab in advanced cancers. TCRdb keeps only in-frame clones here, not all; method: immunoSEQ multiplex PCR. Counted here are about 81,000 clones, approximately 94% occurring once; the ten biggest clones make up about 13%. The source material was CD4+ or CD8+ T cells sorted from blood, sampled in a trial of the OX40 agonist ivuxolimab. These receptors came from an adult with an advanced solid tumor such as melanoma, head and neck, liver or kidney cancer.

The V gene is TRBV6-1, the J gene TRBJ2-7, with 11 bases lining up with TRBD2. The CDR3 covers 16 residues. The germline V gene has CDR1 MNHNS and CDR2 SASEGT. The V segment lost 2 bases and the J segment 2 bases; nucleotides outside the gene matches: 5. Here the CDR3 reads CASSESGLAGAYEQYF. In DNA, the CDR3 is TGTGCCAGCAGTGAAAGCGGACTAGCGGGCGCCTACGAGCAGTACTTC.

The V gene is TRBV7-6, the J gene TRBJ1-5; tentative D call: TRBD1 (5 bases). Per the germline V gene, CDR1 is SGHVS and CDR2 is FNYEAQ. The V end was cut by 1 base, the J end by 5 bases, with 12 bases between. The CDR3 is 15 amino acids. CDR3 loop: CASSLGSGAHQPQHF. In nucleotides, the CDR3 is TGTGCCAGCAGCTTAGGGAGCGGGGCGCATCAGCCCCAGCATTTT. Full variable domain (missing parts from reference TRBV7-6 and TRBJ1-5): GAGVSQSPRYKVTKRGQDVALRCDPISGHVSLYWYRQALGQGPEFLTYFNYEAQQDKSGLPNDRFSAERPEGSISTLTIQRTEQRDSAMYRCASSLGSGAHQPQHFGDGTRLSIL.

This sequence joins TRBV5-4 and TRBJ2-1, with unresolved D. Per germline, CDR1 SGHNT and CDR2 YYREEE (reference sequence). Trimming cost V 4 bases and J 10 bases, with 18 bases left between them. This CDR3 region has 14 residues. The CDR3 nucleotides read TGTGCCAGCAGCCTCACCGTGAGTCGGTGGGAGCAGTTCTTC. The encoded protein is CASSLTVSRWEQFF. The full variable domain, its missing parts supplied by reference TRBV5-4 and TRBJ2-1, is ETGVTQSPTHLIKTRGQQVTLRCSSQSGHNTVSWYQQALGQGPQFIFQYYREEENGRGNFPPRFSGLQFPNYSSELNVNALELDDSALYLCASSLTVSRWEQFFGPGTRLTVL.

The chain is built from TRBV5-6 and TRBJ2-1, with TRBD2 identical over 10 bases. The CDR3 sequence is 15 residues long. V lost 1 base, J lost 4 bases, and 2 bases stayed unmatched. Germline loops: CDR1 SGHDT, CDR2 YYEEEE. In DNA form, the CDR3 reads TGTGCCAGCAGCTTGAGACTAGCGGGTTACAATGAGCAGTTCTTC. Translating gives CASSLRLAGYNEQFF.

The chain joins TRBV19 to TRBJ2-7; D is possibly TRBD2 (6 bases). The CDR3 length is 12 residues. V lost 5 bases and J 6 bases, leaving 11 bases between the germline ends. The V gene's germline CDR1 is LNHDA and CDR2 SQIVND (reference sequence). This CDR3 is CASSDAAGEQYF. The CDR3 DNA sequence: TGTGCCAGTAGTGACGCAGCGGGCGAGCAGTACTTC.

This CDR3 reads CASSLTQGVGYTF. Written as DNA, the CDR3 is TGTGCCAGCAGTTTAACCCAGGGAGTTGGCTACACCTTC. V and J are TRBV28 and TRBJ1-2, with a possible D match to TRBD1 (5 bases). Germline V lookup: CDR1 MDHEN, CDR2 SYDVKM. This CDR3 is 13 amino acids long. Trimming cost V 2 bases and J 7 bases, with 11 bases left between them.

This rearrangement joins TRBV7-6 to TRBJ2-3, with D possibly matching TRBD2 (5 bases). The V end was cut by 5 bases, the J end by 6 bases, with 12 bases between. Germline values: CDR1 SGHVS, CDR2 FNYEAQ. The CDR3 runs 13 residues. The CDR3 loop is CASSAEGPDTQYF. CDR3 DNA sequence: TGTGCCAGCAGCGCCGAGGGCCCTGATACGCAGTATTTT.

The chain recombines TRBV30 with TRBJ1-5; D is unresolved. V lost 0 bases and J 0 bases, leaving 9 bases between the germline ends. CDR1 is GTSNPN and CDR2 is SVGIG in the germline V gene (reference sequence). The CDR3 runs to 15 residues. The CDR3 loop is CAWSVLSLSNQPQHF. The CDR3 nucleotides read TGTGCCTGGAGTGTACTTTCGCTTAGCAATCAGCCCCAGCATTTT.

The J gene is TRBJ2-1, the V gene TRBV5-6, with D perhaps being TRBD1 or TRBD2 (7 bases each). The CDR3 runs to 14 residues. CDR1 is SGHDT, CDR2 YYEEEE, per germline. Deletions cut 3 bases from V and 8 bases from J, with 15 bases between. CDR3 DNA: TGTGCCAGCAGCTCCGATTCAGGGGGGGATGAGCAGTTCTTC. Encoded protein: CASSSDSGGDEQFF.

This chain links TRBV6-5 with TRBJ1-6; D unresolved. The CDR3 sequence is 14 residues long. From germline, CDR1 is MNHEY and CDR2 SVGAGI. The V and J ends lost 2 bases and 10 bases respectively, with 12 bases between them. CDR3 DNA: TGTGCCAGCAGTTACCGGGGAATTCAATCACCCCTCCACTTT. This encodes CASSYRGIQSPLHF.

This clone was found once. This chain uses TRBV15 with TRBJ1-1; 8 bases line up with TRBD1. Unmatched junction bases numbered 16, after V lost 2 bases and J lost 5 bases. Germline CDR1 LNHNV, CDR2 YYDKDF (reference sequence). The CDR3 spans 18 residues. DNA of the CDR3: TGTGCCACCAGCAGACTCAGGGGGCGCCCTGAACCATCTACTGAAGCTTTCTTT. Protein: CATSRLRGRPEPSTEAFF. Drawing the rest from reference TRBV15 and TRBJ1-1, the complete variable domain is DAMVIQNPRYQVTQFGKPVTLSCSQTLNHNVMYWYQQKSSQAPKLLFHYYDKDFNNEADTPDNFQSRRPNTSFCFLDIRSPGLGDTAMYLCATSRLRGRPEPSTEAFFGQGTRLTVV.

The genes are TRBV9 and TRBJ1-5; no firm D call. V dropped 4 bases and J dropped 4 bases, with 12 bases sitting between them. The V gene's germline CDR1 is SGDLS and CDR2 YYNGEE. CDR3 size: 14 residues. DNA for the CDR3: TGTGCCAGCAGCCTCGACGAAAGGAATCAGCCCCAGCATTTT. Its translation: CASSLDERNQPQHF.

V is TRBV6-5 and J is TRBJ1-1; D ambiguous. The CDR3 runs 13 residues. Germline CDR1 reads MNHEY; CDR2 reads SVGAGI. Trimming shortened V by 2 bases and J by 7 bases, and 11 bases separated the two germline ends. The CDR3: CASSYVGSDEAFF. As DNA, the CDR3 is TGTGCCAGCAGTTACGTGGGGTCCGATGAAGCTTTCTTT.

The rearrangement uses TRBV2 and TRBJ1-3, with D hard to call. Trimming removed 7 bases at V and 4 bases at J, with 8 bases between. In germline, CDR1 is SNHLY, CDR2 FYNNEI. This CDR3 is built from 12 residues. Here the CDR3 DNA reads TGTGCCAGCATGACTGGCGGAAACACCATATATTTT. Translating it yields CASMTGGNTIYF.

The V call is TRBV7-2, the J call TRBJ2-7, with TRBD1 identical over 10 bases. Germline V gene lookup returns CDR1 SGHTA and CDR2 FQGNSA. The CDR3 has 17 residues. V lost 4 bases, J lost 3 bases, and 12 bases stayed unmatched. The CDR3 nucleotides are TGTGCCAGCAGCTCCCGGGACAGGGGATCCCAATACTACGAGCAGTACTTC. This translates into CASSSRDRGSQYYEQYF.

This clone was recorded once. The gene calls are TRBV6-1 and TRBJ2-7; the D call may be TRBD1 or TRBD2 (5 bases each). Trimming stripped 4 bases from V and 2 bases from J, with 12 bases between. The germline V gene has CDR1 MNHNS and CDR2 SASEGT. The CDR3 is 14 amino acids. CDR3 amino acids: CASSVRGDPYEQYF. CDR3 in DNA: TGTGCCAGCAGTGTTAGAGGGGACCCCTACGAGCAGTACTTC.

The chain links TRBV10-2 to TRBJ1-2; D is perhaps TRBD1 (6 bases). The germline V gene has CDR1 WSHSY and CDR2 SAAADI. V was cut by 2 bases and J by 4 bases, with 11 bases left in between. The CDR3 loop spans 14 amino acids. The CDR3 sequence: CASSEEGHGYGYTF. CDR3 coding DNA: TGCGCCAGCAGTGAGGAGGGACATGGCTATGGCTACACCTTC.

The CDR3 nucleotides read TGTGCCAGCAGCTTGGAACTAGCGGGGGTAAAGCAGTACTTC. Translation gives CASSLELAGVKQYF. The chain uses TRBV5-6 and TRBJ2-7; the match to TRBD2 covers 11 bases. V lost 0 bases and J lost 8; bases outside the gene matches: 4. Germline-derived CDR1 and CDR2 are SGHDT and YYEEEE. The CDR3 sequence is 14 residues long.

The chain is built from TRBV9 and TRBJ1-1; TRBD1 is a possible D gene (6 bases). V was clipped by 0 bases and J by 0 bases, with 9 bases between them. Per the germline V gene, CDR1 is SGDLS and CDR2 is YYNGEE. CDR3 length equals 15 residues. CDR3 residues: CASSVVDSLNTEAFF. The CDR3 nucleotides are TGTGCCAGCAGCGTAGTGGACAGTTTGAACACTGAAGCTTTCTTT.

The rearrangement links TRBV19 to TRBJ1-2; D uncertain. CDR3 length: 14 amino acids. CDR1 and CDR2 from the germline V gene are LNHDA and SQIVND (reference sequence). Trimming shortened V by 2 bases and J by 8 bases, and 15 bases separated the two germline ends. This CDR3 reads CASSIWETSRGYTF. The CDR3 nucleotides are TGTGCCAGTAGTATATGGGAGACCTCTAGAGGCTACACCTTC.

This clone has a single count. The rearrangement joins TRBV25-1 to TRBJ1-4; D may be TRBD1 (5 bases). CDR1 is MGHDK, CDR2 SYGVNS, per germline. V lost 5 bases, J lost 8 bases, and 18 bases lay in between. The CDR3 consists of 15 residues. The CDR3 here is CASSPRGPGAEKLFF. CDR3 coding DNA: TGTGCCAGCAGTCCCCGGGGTCCTGGGGCGGAAAAACTGTTTTTT.

This chain uses TRBV7-6 with TRBJ2-3; D uncertain. Germline V gene lookup returns CDR1 SGHVS and CDR2 FNYEAQ. The CDR3 spans 14 residues. V lost 7 bases to trimming and J lost 4 bases, with 15 bases between them. The CDR3 protein is CASTQLSGADTQYF. The CDR3 nucleotides read TGTGCCAGCACCCAGCTGTCTGGGGCAGATACGCAGTATTTT. Full variable domain (missing parts from reference TRBV7-6 and TRBJ2-3): GAGVSQSPRYKVTKRGQDVALRCDPISGHVSLYWYRQALGQGPEFLTYFNYEAQQDKSGLPNDRFSAERPEGSISTLTIQRTEQRDSAMYRCASTQLSGADTQYFGPGTRLTVL.

The chain combines TRBV4-1 with TRBJ1-2; D is unclear. Trimming removed 1 base from V and 5 bases from J, with 14 bases in between. Germline CDR1 is MGHRA and CDR2 is YSYEKL. The CDR3 extends over 15 amino acids. The CDR3 DNA is TGCGCCAGCAGCCAAGGAGGCGACGGAATATATGGCTACACCTTC. Translated, it gives CASSQGGDGIYGYTF.

The chain links TRBV11-3 to TRBJ2-7; possible D gene TRBD2, 6 bases. CDR1 is SGHNT and CDR2 is YENEEA in the germline V gene. This CDR3 region has 15 residues. V was shortened by 2 bases and J by 6 bases, with 17 bases between the two germline ends. The CDR3 nucleotides are TGTGCCAGCAGCTTAAGTGCCGGGAGCTTGCCCGAGCAGTACTTC. Encoded protein: CASSLSAGSLPEQYF.

The genes are TRBV25-1 and TRBJ2-7; D is perhaps TRBD1 or TRBD2 (5 bases each). The CDR3 is 14 amino acids. Trimming removed 4 bases from V and 3 bases from J, with 13 bases in between. CDR1 and CDR2 from the germline V gene are MGHDK and SYGVNS. This chain's CDR3 is CASSGAGTGYEQYF. CDR3 bases: TGTGCCAGCAGTGGAGCCGGGACCGGCTACGAGCAGTACTTC.

This clone has a single count. The rearrangement uses TRBV5-1 and TRBJ2-7, with 8 bases identical to TRBD1. Trimming cost V 0 bases and J 5 bases; bases outside gene matches: 4. The CDR3 consists of 14 residues. In germline, CDR1 is SGHRS, CDR2 YFSETQ. In DNA form, the CDR3 reads TGCGCCAGCAGCTTGGTGGACAGGGCAGACGAGCAGTACTTC. Its protein is CASSLVDRADEQYF.

The chain uses TRBV27 and TRBJ2-2; no reliable D call. The germline V gene encodes CDR1 MNHEY and CDR2 SMNVEV (reference sequence). V lost 8 bases to trimming and J lost 4 bases, with 11 bases between them. The CDR3 is 13 amino acids. CDR3 nucleotide sequence: TGTGCCAGCGAACAAAGAGGCACCGGGGAGCTGTTTTTT. Translation: CASEQRGTGELFF.